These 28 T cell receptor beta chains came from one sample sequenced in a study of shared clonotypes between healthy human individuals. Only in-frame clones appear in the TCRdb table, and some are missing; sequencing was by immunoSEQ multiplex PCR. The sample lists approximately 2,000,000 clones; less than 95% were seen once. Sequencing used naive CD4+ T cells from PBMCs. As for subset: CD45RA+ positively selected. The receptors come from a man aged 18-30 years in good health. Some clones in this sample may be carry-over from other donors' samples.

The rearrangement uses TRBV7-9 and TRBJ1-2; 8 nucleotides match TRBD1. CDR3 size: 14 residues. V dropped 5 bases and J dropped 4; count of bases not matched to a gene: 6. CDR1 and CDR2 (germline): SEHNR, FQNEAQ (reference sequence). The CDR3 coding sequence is TGTGCCAGCAGCAACAACAGGGGGGTCTATGGCTACACCTTC. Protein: CASSNNRGVYGYTF.

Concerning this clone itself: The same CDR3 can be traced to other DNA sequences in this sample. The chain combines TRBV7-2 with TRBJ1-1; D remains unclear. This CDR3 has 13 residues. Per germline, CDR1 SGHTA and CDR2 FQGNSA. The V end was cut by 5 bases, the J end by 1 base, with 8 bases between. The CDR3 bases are TGTGCCAGCAGCCTCCAGAGGAACACTGAAGCTTTCTTT. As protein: CASSLQRNTEAFF.

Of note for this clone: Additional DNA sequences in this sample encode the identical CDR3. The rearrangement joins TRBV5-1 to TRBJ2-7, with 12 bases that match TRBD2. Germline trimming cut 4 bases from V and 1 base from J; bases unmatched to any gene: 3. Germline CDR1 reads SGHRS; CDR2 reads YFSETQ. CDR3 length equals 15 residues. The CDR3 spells CASSPLAGGSYEQYF. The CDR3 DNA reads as TGCGCCAGCAGCCCCCTAGCGGGAGGGTCCTACGAGCAGTACTTC.

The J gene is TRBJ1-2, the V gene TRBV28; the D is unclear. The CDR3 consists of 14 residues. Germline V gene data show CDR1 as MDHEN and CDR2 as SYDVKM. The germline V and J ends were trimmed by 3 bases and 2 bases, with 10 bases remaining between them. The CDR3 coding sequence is TGTGCCAGCAGTTTCCGCGTACCCAACTATGGCTACACCTTC. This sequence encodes CASSFRVPNYGYTF.

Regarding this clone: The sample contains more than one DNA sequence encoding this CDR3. In nucleotides, the CDR3 is TGCGCCAGCAGCTTGGGATTAAACACAGATACGCAGTATTTT. Its translation: CASSLGLNTDTQYF. The chain couples TRBV5-1 to TRBJ2-3, with no clear D. V lost 0 bases and J 2 bases, leaving 7 bases between the germline ends. The germline CDR1 and CDR2 sequences are SGHRS and YFSETQ. The length of the CDR3 is 14 residues.

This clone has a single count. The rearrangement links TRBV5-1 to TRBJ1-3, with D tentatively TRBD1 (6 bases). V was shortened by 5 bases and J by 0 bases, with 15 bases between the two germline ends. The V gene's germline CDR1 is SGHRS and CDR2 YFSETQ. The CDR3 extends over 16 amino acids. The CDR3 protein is CASSSQGESSGNTIYF. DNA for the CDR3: TGCGCCAGCAGTTCACAGGGAGAGAGCTCTGGAAACACCATATATTTT.

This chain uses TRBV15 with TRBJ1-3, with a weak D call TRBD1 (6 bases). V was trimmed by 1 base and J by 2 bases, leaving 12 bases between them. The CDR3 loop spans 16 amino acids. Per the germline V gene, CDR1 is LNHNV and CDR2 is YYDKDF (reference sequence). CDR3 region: CATSRGRGGAGNTIYF. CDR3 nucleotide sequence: TGTGCCACCAGCAGAGGAAGAGGGGGAGCTGGAAACACCATATATTTT.

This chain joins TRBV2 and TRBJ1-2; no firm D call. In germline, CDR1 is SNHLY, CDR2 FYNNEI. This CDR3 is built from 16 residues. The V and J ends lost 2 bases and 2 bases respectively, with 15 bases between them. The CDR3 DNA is TGTGCCAGCAGTGAAAGGAGGGCAGGAGGCAACTATGGCTACACCTTC. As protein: CASSERRAGGNYGYTF.

CDR3 sequence reads: CAWSVTQTYGYTF. CDR3 nucleotides: TGTGCCTGGAGTGTTACACAAACCTATGGCTACACCTTC. The rearrangement links TRBV30 to TRBJ1-2; D is unresolved. Germline values: CDR1 GTSNPN, CDR2 SVGIG (reference sequence). V was clipped by 0 bases and J by 4 bases, with 9 bases between them. CDR3 length: 13 residues.

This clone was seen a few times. The CDR3 sequence is CASSLMGADEKLFF. CDR3 bases: TGTGCCAGCAGCTTAATGGGGGCAGACGAAAAACTGTTTTTT. The V and J genes are TRBV7-2 and TRBJ1-4; tentatively, D is TRBD1 (6 bases). This CDR3 spans 14 amino acids. Germline-derived CDR1 and CDR2 are SGHTA and FQGNSA. Trimming shortened V by 2 bases and J by 8 bases, and 12 bases separated the two germline ends.

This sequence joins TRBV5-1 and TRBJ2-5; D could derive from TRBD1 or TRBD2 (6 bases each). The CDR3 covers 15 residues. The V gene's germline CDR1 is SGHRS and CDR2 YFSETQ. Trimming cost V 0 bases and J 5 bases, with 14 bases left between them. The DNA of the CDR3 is TGCGCCAGCAGCTTGGCCAACGGGGGCGGGGAGACCCAGTACTTC. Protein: CASSLANGGGETQYF.

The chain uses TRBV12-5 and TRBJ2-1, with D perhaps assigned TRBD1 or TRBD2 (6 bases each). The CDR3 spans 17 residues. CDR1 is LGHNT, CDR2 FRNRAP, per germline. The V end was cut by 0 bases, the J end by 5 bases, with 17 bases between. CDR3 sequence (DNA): TGTGCTAGTGGTTTGGTACGAGACGGGGGCCCCAACAATGAGCAGTTCTTC. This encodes CASGLVRDGGPNNEQFF.

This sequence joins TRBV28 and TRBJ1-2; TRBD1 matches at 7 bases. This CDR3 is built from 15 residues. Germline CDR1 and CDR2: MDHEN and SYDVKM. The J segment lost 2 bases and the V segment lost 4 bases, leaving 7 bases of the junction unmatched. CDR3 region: CASSSTPQGNYGYTF. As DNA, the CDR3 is TGTGCCAGCAGTTCGACCCCACAGGGGAACTATGGCTACACCTTC.

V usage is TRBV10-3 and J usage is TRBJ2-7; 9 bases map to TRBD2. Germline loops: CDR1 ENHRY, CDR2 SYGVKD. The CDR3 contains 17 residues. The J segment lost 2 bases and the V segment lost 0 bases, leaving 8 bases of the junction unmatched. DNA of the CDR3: TGTGCCATCAGTGAGTCGATGGTACGACTAGCGGCCTACGAGCAGTACTTC. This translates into CAISESMVRLAAYEQYF.

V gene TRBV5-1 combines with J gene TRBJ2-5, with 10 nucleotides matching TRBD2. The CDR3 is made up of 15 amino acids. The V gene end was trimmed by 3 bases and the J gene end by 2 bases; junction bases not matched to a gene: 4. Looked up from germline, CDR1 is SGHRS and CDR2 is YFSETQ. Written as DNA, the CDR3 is TGCGCCAGCAGCTCCGGGACTAGCGAACAAGAGACCCAGTACTTC. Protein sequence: CASSSGTSEQETQYF.

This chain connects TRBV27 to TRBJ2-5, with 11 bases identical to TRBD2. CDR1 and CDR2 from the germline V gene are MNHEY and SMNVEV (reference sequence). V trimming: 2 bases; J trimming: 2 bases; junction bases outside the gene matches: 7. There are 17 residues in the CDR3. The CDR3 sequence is CASSLRPVAGGQETQYF. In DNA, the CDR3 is TGTGCCAGCAGTTTAAGGCCGGTAGCGGGAGGGCAAGAGACCCAGTACTTC.

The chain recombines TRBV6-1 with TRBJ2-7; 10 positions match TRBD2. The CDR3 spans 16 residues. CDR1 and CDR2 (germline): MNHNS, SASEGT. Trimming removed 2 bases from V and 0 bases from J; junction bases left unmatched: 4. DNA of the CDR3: TGTGCCAGCAGTGAATATCGACTAGCGGGCTCCTACGAGCAGTACTTC. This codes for CASSEYRLAGSYEQYF.

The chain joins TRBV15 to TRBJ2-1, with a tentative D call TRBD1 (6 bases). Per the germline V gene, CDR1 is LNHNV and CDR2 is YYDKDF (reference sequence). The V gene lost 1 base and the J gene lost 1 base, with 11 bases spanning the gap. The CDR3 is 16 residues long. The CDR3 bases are TGTGCCACCAGCAGAGGGAAGGGGGTTTCCTACAATGAGCAGTTCTTC. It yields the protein CATSRGKGVSYNEQFF.

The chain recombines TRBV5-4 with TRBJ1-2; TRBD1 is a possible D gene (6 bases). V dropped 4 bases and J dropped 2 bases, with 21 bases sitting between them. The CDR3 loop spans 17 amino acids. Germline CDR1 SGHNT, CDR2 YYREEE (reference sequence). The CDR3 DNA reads TGTGCCAGCAGCACCGAAACTACCAGGGGAAGCAACTATGGCTACACCTTC. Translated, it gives CASSTETTRGSNYGYTF.

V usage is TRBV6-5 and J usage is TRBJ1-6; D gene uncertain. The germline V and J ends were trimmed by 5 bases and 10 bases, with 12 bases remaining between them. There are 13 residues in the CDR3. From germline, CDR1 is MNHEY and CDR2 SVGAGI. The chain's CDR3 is CASSPDPESPLHF. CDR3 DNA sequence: TGTGCCAGCAGTCCCGACCCTGAATCACCCCTCCACTTT.

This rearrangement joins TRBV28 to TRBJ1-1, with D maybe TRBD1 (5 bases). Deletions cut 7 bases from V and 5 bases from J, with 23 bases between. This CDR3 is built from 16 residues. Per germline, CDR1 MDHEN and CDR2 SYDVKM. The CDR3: CASTTRIRLGRTEAFF. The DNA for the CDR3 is TGTGCCAGCACGACTAGGATCAGGTTGGGGCGGACTGAAGCTTTCTTT.

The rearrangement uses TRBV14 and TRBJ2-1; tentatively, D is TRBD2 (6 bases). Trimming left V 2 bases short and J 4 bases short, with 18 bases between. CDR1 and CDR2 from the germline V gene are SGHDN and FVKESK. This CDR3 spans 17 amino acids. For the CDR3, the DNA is TGTGCCAGCAGCCAATGGACCTCGGGACTGGAGTACAATGAGCAGTTCTTC. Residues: CASSQWTSGLEYNEQFF. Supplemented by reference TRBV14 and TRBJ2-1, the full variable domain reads EAGVTQFPSHSVIEKGQTVTLRCDPISGHDNLYWYRRVMGKEIKFLLHFVKESKQDESGMPNNRFLAERTGGTYSTLKVQPAELEDSGVYFCASSQWTSGLEYNEQFFGPGTRLTVL.

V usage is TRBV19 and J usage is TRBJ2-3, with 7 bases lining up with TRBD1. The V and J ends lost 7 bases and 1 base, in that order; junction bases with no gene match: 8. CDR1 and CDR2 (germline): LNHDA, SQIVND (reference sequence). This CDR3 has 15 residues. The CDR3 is CASTPRQGRTDTQYF. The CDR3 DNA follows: TGTGCCAGTACCCCCAGACAGGGACGCACAGATACGCAGTATTTT.

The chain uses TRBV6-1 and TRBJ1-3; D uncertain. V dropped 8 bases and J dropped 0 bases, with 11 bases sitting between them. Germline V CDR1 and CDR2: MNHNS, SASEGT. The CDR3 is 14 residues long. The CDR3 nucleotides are TGTGCCAGCGGGGTTCGGCTCTCTGGAAACACCATATATTTT. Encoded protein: CASGVRLSGNTIYF.

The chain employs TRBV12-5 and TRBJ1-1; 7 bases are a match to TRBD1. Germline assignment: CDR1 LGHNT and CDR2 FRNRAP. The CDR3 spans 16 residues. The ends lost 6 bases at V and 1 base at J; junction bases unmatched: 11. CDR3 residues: CASGPGQWRRNTEAFF. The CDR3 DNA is TGTGCTAGTGGCCCGGGACAGTGGAGGAGGAACACTGAAGCTTTCTTT.

The CDR3 protein is CASSSRQGAGSGNTIYF. The CDR3 DNA is TGTGCCAGCAGCTCCCGACAGGGGGCAGGTTCTGGAAACACCATATATTTT. This chain links TRBV7-9 with TRBJ1-3, with 10 bases fitting TRBD1. CDR3 length: 17 amino acids. The V gene's germline CDR1 is SEHNR and CDR2 FQNEAQ (reference sequence). The trim removed 4 bases at V and 1 base at J, leaving 7 bases unmatched.

The CDR3 region has the DNA TGCGCCAGCAGCTGGACGGGATCTAATGAAAAACTGTTTTTT. Protein sequence: CASSWTGSNEKLFF. The chain employs TRBV5-1 and TRBJ1-4; D is unclear. This CDR3 is built from 14 residues. Germline assignment: CDR1 SGHRS and CDR2 YFSETQ. V was shortened by 3 bases and J by 3 bases, with 9 bases between the two germline ends.

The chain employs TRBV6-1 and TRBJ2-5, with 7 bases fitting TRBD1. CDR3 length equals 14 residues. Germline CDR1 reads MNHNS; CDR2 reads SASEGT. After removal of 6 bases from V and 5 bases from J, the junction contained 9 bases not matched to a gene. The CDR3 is CASRETGWGETQYF. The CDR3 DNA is TGTGCCAGCAGGGAGACAGGGTGGGGGGAGACCCAGTACTTC.